What follows are 8 T cell receptor beta chains derived from one specimen sequenced in a study of blood T cell repertoires in COVID-19. The method was immunoSEQ multiplex PCR; TCRdb's version includes in-frame clones alone and lacks a portion of them. This table holds over 250,000 clones, around 84% found once. The material sequenced was PBMCs or T cells enriched from blood (not recorded which). The source is a man aged 25-45 years with acute COVID-19.

The V and J genes are TRBV18 and TRBJ1-2; 9 bases fit TRBD1. Germline values: CDR1 KGHSH, CDR2 LQKENI. Germline trimming cut 5 bases from V and 7 bases from J; bases unmatched to any gene: 8. This CDR3 contains 14 residues. CDR3 sequence (DNA): TGTGCCAGCTCAGACGGGACAGGGATGGCTGGCTACACCTTC. Its protein is CASSDGTGMAGYTF.

The chain has TRBV5-1 and TRBJ2-3; 10 positions agree with TRBD2. The germline V gene encodes CDR1 SGHRS and CDR2 YFSETQ. The CDR3 runs 16 residues. Trimming at V came to 5 bases and at J to 2 bases, leaving 8 bases not matched to a gene. The CDR3 bases are TGCGCCAGCAGACCCGGACTAGCGGCCCCCACAGATACGCAGTATTTT. This encodes CASRPGLAAPTDTQYF. The entire variable domain, with the rest obtained from reference TRBV5-1 and TRBJ2-3, is as follows: KAGVTQTPRYLIKTRGQQVTLSCSPISGHRSVSWYQQTPGQGLQFLFEYFSETQRNKGNFPGRFSGRQFSNSRSEMNVSTLELGDSALYLCASRPGLAAPTDTQYFGPGTRLTVL.

The rearrangement links TRBV27 to TRBJ1-6; D might be TRBD1 (5 bases). The CDR3 sequence is 15 residues long. The germline gives CDR1 MNHEY, CDR2 SMNVEV (reference sequence). V dropped 6 bases and J dropped 4 bases, with 13 bases sitting between them. CDR3 in DNA: TGTGCCAGCAGGCAAGACAAGGGGTATAATTCACCCCTCCACTTT. It codes for CASRQDKGYNSPLHF.

On this clone itself: One end of the junction fails to match germline, which may point to a read error. The chain is built from TRBV5-1 and TRBJ1-6; possible D gene TRBD1, 5 bases. The CDR3 contains 14 residues. The germline gives CDR1 SGHRS, CDR2 YFSETQ. The CDR3, as DNA: TGTGCCAGCAGCTTTGGACAACCCAATTCACCCCTCCACTTT. The encoded protein is CASSFGQPNSPLHF.

This clone was detected only a few times. The chain is built from TRBV19 and TRBJ1-2; D is unclear. The CDR3 runs 12 residues. Germline CDR1 and CDR2: LNHDA and SQIVND (reference sequence). V lost 7 bases and J 8 bases, leaving 14 bases between the germline ends. The CDR3 loop reads CASTAGVAGYTF. CDR3 sequence (DNA): TGTGCCAGTACCGCGGGCGTAGCCGGCTACACCTTC.

This chain uses TRBV19 with TRBJ1-1; D unresolved. CDR1 is LNHDA and CDR2 is SQIVND in the germline V gene (reference sequence). The length of the CDR3 is 13 residues. V gave up 8 bases and J gave up 1 base, with 11 bases separating them. The CDR3 protein is CASESTRNTEAFF. CDR3 nucleotide sequence: TGTGCCAGTGAGAGTACTCGGAACACTGAAGCTTTCTTT.

This clone was seen just once. The genes are TRBV12-3 or TRBV12-4 and TRBJ1-2; TRBD1 is a possible D gene (5 bases). Trimming stripped 10 bases from V and 4 bases from J, with 16 bases between. This CDR3 region has 13 residues. CDR3 coding DNA: TGTGCCACCGGCGGGGGATATGGCTATGGCTACACCTTC. Residues: CATGGGYGYGYTF.

This clone is a singleton in its sample. The chain recombines TRBV27 with TRBJ2-7; the D is unclear. CDR1 MNHEY and CDR2 SMNVEV come from the germline V gene (reference sequence). CDR3 length equals 13 residues. V shed 8 bases and J shed 0 bases, with 11 bases lying between them. The CDR3 DNA reads TGTGCCAGCGCTCGTGGCAGCTCCTACGAGCAGTACGTC. Its protein is CASARGSSYEQYV.